These 8 T cell receptor beta chains were all obtained from the same sample, sequenced in a study of T cell changes during pregnancy in multiple sclerosis. The assay was immunoSEQ multiplex PCR, and TCRdb's table has in-frame clones only and misses some. The repertoire holds about 83,000 clones, with about 91% as singletons. The material sequenced was PBMCs, taken in the first trimester of pregnancy. The receptors originated from a female donor in good health, serving as a control in a pregnancy study. Some clones in this sample may be carry-over from other donors' samples.

This chain joins TRBV21-1 and TRBJ2-7; TRBD2 is taken as the D call from the table, unchecked against the DNA. TRBV21-1 is described as a pseudogene. The CDR3 consists of 16 residues. CDR3 DNA sequence: TGTGCCAGCAGCAAGGGGAAACGGGGGTTAGCCTACGAGCAGTACTTC. Protein sequence: CASSKGKRGLAYEQYF.

The chain joins TRBV28 to TRBJ2-6, with 8 nucleotides matching TRBD1. Germline trimming cut 4 bases from V and 3 bases from J; bases unmatched to any gene: 2. The CDR3 consists of 15 residues. Germline values: CDR1 MDHEN, CDR2 SYDVKM. CDR3 in amino acids: CASSWTGRGANVLTF. The CDR3 DNA follows: TGTGCCAGCAGTTGGACAGGGCGTGGGGCCAACGTCCTGACTTTC.

The chain couples TRBV4-1 to TRBJ1-3; 10 bases agree with TRBD1. The junction had 14 bases not matched to a gene; V was cut back by 3 bases and J by 3 bases. The CDR3 is 19 residues long. Germline CDR1 and CDR2: MGHRA and YSYEKL. CDR3 bases: TGCGCCAGCAGCCAGTTCTCCGGGACAGGGGCTTCAATTGGAAACACCATATATTTT. Encoded protein: CASSQFSGTGASIGNTIYF.

V gene TRBV9 combines with J gene TRBJ2-1; 10 bases align to TRBD2. Germline loops: CDR1 SGDLS, CDR2 YYNGEE. The CDR3 consists of 18 residues. The trim removed 0 bases at V and 7 bases at J, leaving 13 bases unmatched. DNA of the CDR3: TGTGCCAGCAGCGTAGCTTTCGGTTTAGCGGGAGGTCAGAATGAGCAGTTCTTC. Protein sequence: CASSVAFGLAGGQNEQFF.

The V call is TRBV28, the J call TRBJ2-2; D is perhaps TRBD1 (5 bases). The CDR3 has 16 amino acids. Trimming cost V 2 bases and J 1 base, with 11 bases left between them. Germline CDR1 and CDR2: MDHEN and SYDVKM. This CDR3 reads CASSLVGELNTGELFF. CDR3 DNA: TGTGCCAGCAGTTTAGTAGGGGAACTGAACACCGGGGAGCTGTTTTTT.

This chain connects TRBV7-2 to TRBJ1-1; TRBD1 matches 7 bases. The CDR3 totals 15 residues. Per the germline V gene, CDR1 is SGHTA and CDR2 is FQGNSA. The V and J ends lost 5 bases and 4 bases, in that order; junction bases with no gene match: 10. CDR3 nucleotides: TGTGCCAGCAGCCCAACGACAGGGCGGGGCACTGAAGCTTTCTTT. Translation gives CASSPTTGRGTEAFF.

V and J are TRBV28 and TRBJ2-7, with D possibly being TRBD2 (6 bases). This CDR3 has 13 residues. CDR1 and CDR2 from the germline V gene are MDHEN and SYDVKM. V was shortened by 5 bases and J by 2 bases, with 10 bases between the two germline ends. In DNA form, the CDR3 reads TGTGCCAGCAGTGGGAGGACTGCCTACGAGCAGTACTTC. Translation gives CASSGRTAYEQYF.

This chain links TRBV28 with TRBJ1-5, with D perhaps matching TRBD1 (6 bases). The CDR3 sequence is 15 residues long. Germline values: CDR1 MDHEN, CDR2 SYDVKM. The V gene lost 7 bases and the J gene lost 6 bases, with 19 bases spanning the gap. CDR3 in DNA: TGTGCCAGCACCCTTGTAGGGGGATCACGTCAGCCCCAGCATTTT. Residues: CASTLVGGSRQPQHF. Filled out from reference TRBV28 and TRBJ1-5, the complete variable domain reads DVKVTQSSRYLVKRTGEKVFLECVQDMDHENMFWYRQDPGLGLRLIYFSYDVKMKEKGDIPEGYSVSREKKERFSLILESASTNQTSMYLCASTLVGGSRQPQHFGDGTRLSIL.